The present TCR beta chain was sequenced within a study of OX40 agonist ivuxolimab in advanced cancers. Overall study context: Patients with hepatocellular carcinoma, melanoma, renal cell or head and neck cancer made up the dose-escalation patients. Prior anti-PD-1, anti-PD-L1 or anti-CTLA-4 therapy was allowed; around 43% had some.

Here immunoSEQ multiplex PCR was the method, and the copy in TCRdb shows in-frame clones only, minus some. The sample records about 62,000 clones, 79% being singletons. The CDR3 has 14 amino acids. V dropped 5 bases and J dropped 7; count of bases not matched to a gene: 9. Germline V gene lookup returns CDR1 SGHNT and CDR2 YYREEE (reference sequence). The chain has TRBV5-4 and TRBJ1-2; 9 bases align to TRBD1. This clonotype originated in an adult with an advanced solid tumor such as melanoma, head and neck, liver or kidney cancer. The sample in question was CD4+ or CD8+ T cells sorted from blood, obtained in a trial of the OX40 agonist ivuxolimab. The CDR3 spells CASRIDRGVGGYTF. DNA for the CDR3: TGTGCCAGCAGAATCGACAGGGGGGTCGGTGGCTACACCTTC.